This entry lists 4 T cell receptor beta chains sequenced from one sample in a study of T cells in localized non-small cell lung cancer. The protocol was immunoSEQ multiplex PCR, while the TCRdb copy is restricted to in-frame clones and leaves out a portion. The repertoire has some 85,000 clones, about 78% of them found once; the top ten carry less than 20%. Material: PBMCs, obtained before any cancer treatment. All receptors derive from a man aged 40 to 70 with stage II squamous cell lung carcinoma.

Here the CDR3 DNA reads TGTGCCTGGATTGGGTCGACGGCCAAGAACACTGAAGCTTTCTTT. Its protein product is CAWIGSTAKNTEAFF. The rearrangement links TRBV30 to TRBJ1-1; the D is unclear. Trimming stripped 4 bases from V and 1 base from J, with 16 bases between. Germline loops: CDR1 GTSNPN, CDR2 SVGIG (reference sequence). The CDR3 has 15 residues.

There are a few counts of this clone. The chain has TRBV10-3 and TRBJ2-3; TRBD1 or TRBD2 may be the D gene (6 bases each). The V end was cut by 10 bases, the J end by 0 bases, with 17 bases between. The CDR3 covers 15 residues. Germline CDR1 is ENHRY and CDR2 is SYGVKD. The CDR3 loop reads CATQAGGTSTDTQYF. CDR3 nucleotide sequence: TGTGCCACCCAGGCGGGCGGGACAAGCACAGATACGCAGTATTTT.

CDR3 sequence: CASSQDWFQGFNYGYTF. DNA for the CDR3: TGCGCCAGCAGCCAAGACTGGTTTCAGGGCTTTAACTATGGCTACACCTTC. This sequence joins TRBV4-3 and TRBJ1-2, with D possibly being TRBD1 (5 bases). The CDR3 loop spans 17 amino acids. V was clipped by 0 bases and J by 1 base, with 15 bases between them. CDR1 is LGHNA and CDR2 is YSLEER in the germline V gene.

The chain has TRBV2 and TRBJ2-5; 10 nucleotides align to TRBD2. The CDR3 has 15 amino acids. The V gene's germline CDR1 is SNHLY and CDR2 FYNNEI. The V gene end was trimmed by 6 bases and the J gene end by 3 bases; junction bases not matched to a gene: 7. CDR3 in amino acids: CASRRSSGGEETQYF. The DNA of the CDR3 is TGTGCCAGCAGGAGGTCTAGCGGGGGAGAAGAGACCCAGTACTTC.